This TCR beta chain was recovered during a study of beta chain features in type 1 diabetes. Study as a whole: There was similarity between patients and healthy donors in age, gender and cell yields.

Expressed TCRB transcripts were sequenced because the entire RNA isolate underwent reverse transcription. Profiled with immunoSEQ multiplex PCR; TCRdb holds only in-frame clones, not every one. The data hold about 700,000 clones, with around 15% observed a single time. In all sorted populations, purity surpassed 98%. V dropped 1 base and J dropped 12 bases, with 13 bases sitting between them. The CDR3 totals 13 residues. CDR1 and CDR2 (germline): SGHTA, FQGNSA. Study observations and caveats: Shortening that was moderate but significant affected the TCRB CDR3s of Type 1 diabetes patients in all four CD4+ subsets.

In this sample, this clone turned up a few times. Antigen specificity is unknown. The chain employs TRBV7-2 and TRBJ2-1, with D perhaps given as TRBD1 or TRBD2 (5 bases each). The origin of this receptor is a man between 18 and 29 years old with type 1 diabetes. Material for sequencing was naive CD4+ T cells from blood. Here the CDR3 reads CASSLDLWDGQFF. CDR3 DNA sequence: TGTGCCAGCAGCTTAGACTTATGGGACGGGCAGTTCTTC.